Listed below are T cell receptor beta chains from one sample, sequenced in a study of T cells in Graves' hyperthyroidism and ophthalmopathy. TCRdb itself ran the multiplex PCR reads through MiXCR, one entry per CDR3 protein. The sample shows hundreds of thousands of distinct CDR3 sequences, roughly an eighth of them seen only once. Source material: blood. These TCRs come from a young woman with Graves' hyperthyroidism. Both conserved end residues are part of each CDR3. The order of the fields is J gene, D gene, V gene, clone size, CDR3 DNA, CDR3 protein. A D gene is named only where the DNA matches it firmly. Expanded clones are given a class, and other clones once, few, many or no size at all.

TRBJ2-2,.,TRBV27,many,TGTGCCAGCAGTTTGGGTCCGGAGGCCGGGGAGCTGTTTTTT,CASSLGPEAGELFF
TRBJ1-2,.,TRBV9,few,TGTGCCAGCAGCGTAGATCCGGGCGTAGACTATGGCTACACCTTC,CASSVDPGVDYGYTF
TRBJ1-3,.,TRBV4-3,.,TGCGCCAGCAGCCAAGTAAGGGGTGGCTCTGGAAACACCATATATTTT,CASSQVRGGSGNTIYF
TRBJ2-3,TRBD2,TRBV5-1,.,TGCGCCAGCAGCTACGGGACTAGCGGAAAAACAGATACGCAGTATTTT,CASSYGTSGKTDTQYF
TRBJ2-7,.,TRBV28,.,TGTGCCACCCGGGACGCCGACTCCTACGAGCAGTACTTC,CATRDADSYEQYF
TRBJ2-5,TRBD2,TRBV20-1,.,TGCAGTGCTCCGAAAGCGGGGGGTTTTCAAGAGACCCAGTACTTC,CSAPKAGGFQETQYF
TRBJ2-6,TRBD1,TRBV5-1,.,TGCGCCAGCAGCTTCACAAAGGGGACAGGGGGCGTTGGGTCCAACGTCCTGACTTTC,CASSFTKGTGGVGSNVLTF
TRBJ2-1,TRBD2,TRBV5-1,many,TGCGCCAGCAGCACTAGCGGGAGTTTTTCGTTACAGTTCTTC,CASSTSGSFSLQFF
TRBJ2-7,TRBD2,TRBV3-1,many,TGTGCCAGCCGGGGGATTAGCGGGAGGCGCGGCTACGAGCAGTACTTC,CASRGISGRRGYEQYF
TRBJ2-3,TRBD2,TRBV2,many,TGTGCCAGCAGTGGGGAGGGTAGTGCAGATACGCAGTATTTT,CASSGEGSADTQYF
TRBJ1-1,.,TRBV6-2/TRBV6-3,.,TGTGCCAGCATATACAGGGCCGGGAACACTGAAGCTTTCTTT,CASIYRAGNTEAFF
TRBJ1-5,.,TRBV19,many,TGTGCCAGTAGCCCCTTTTGGAGGGGCAATCAGCCCCAGCATTTT,CASSPFWRGNQPQHF
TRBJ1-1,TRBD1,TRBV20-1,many,TGCAGTGCCGGACCGCAGACAGGGCCGAACAGGGGAGGAGCTTTCTTT,CSAGPQTGPNRGGAFF
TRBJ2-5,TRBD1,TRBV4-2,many,TGTGCCAGCAGCCAAGCCACAGGGGTCGGGGAGACCCAGTACTTC,CASSQATGVGETQYF
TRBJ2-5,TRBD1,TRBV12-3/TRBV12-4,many,TGTGCCAGCAGTCCCGGGCGCGGACAGGGATGGGGAGAGACCCAGTACTTC,CASSPGRGQGWGETQYF
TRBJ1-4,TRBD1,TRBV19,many,TGTGCCACCACTAAGGGACAGGGGGTAGGAGAAGAAAAACTGTTTTTT,CATTKGQGVGEEKLFF
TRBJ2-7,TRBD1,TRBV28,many,TGTGCCAGCAGTTTCGTCGGACAGGGCTACGAGCAGTACTTC,CASSFVGQGYEQYF
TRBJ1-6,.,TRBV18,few,TGTGCCAGCTCACCACCGGTCGGGGAAGGGTCACCCCTCCACTTT,CASSPPVGEGSPLHF
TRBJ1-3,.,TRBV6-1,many,TGTGCCAGCAGCATCCTCATGGGGTCTGGAAACACCATATATTTT,CASSILMGSGNTIYF
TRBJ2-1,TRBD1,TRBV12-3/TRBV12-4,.,TGTGCCAGTGACGGACAGGGGGGAATCAATGAGCAGTTCTTC,CASDGQGGINEQFF
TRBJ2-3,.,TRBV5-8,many,TGTGCCAGCACCCGTGGAGGGCCTACCTTTAGCACAGATACGCAGTATTTT,CASTRGGPTFSTDTQYF
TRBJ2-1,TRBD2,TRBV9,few,TGTGCCAGCAGTGGGGAAGCGGGAGGTGAGCAGTTCTTC,CASSGEAGGEQFF
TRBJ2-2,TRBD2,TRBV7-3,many,TGTGCCAGCAGCAGCGGACTAGCGGGGGGGCCCGGGGAGCTGTTTTTT,CASSSGLAGGPGELFF
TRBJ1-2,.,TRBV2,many,TGTGCCAGCATGGGCAGAAACTATGGCTACACCTTC,CASMGRNYGYTF
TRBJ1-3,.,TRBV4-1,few,TGCGCCAGCAGCCAAGATTCAGGGACTGGAAACACCATATATTTT,CASSQDSGTGNTIYF
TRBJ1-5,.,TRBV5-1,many,TGCGCCAGCAGCTTGGCAGGACAAGGAGATAGCAATCAGCCCCAGCATTTT,CASSLAGQGDSNQPQHF
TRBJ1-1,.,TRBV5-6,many,TGTGCCAGCAGCTTGCATGCTGAAGCTTTCTTT,CASSLHAEAFF
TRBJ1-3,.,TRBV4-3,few,TGCGCCAGCAGCCAAGATGGCACCCACTCCTCTGGAAACACCATATATTTT,CASSQDGTHSSGNTIYF
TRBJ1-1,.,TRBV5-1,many,TGCGCCAGCAGCACGATAGACACTGGCGCTGAAGCTTTCTTT,CASSTIDTGAEAFF
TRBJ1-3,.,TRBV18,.,TGTGCCAGCTCACCCGGGCAGGTGGTGACGGGAAACACCATATATTTT,CASSPGQVVTGNTIYF
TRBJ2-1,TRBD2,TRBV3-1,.,TGTGCCAGCAGCTCAACTAGCGGAGGCTACAATGAGCAGTTCTTC,CASSSTSGGYNEQFF
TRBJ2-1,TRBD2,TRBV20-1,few,TGCAGTGCTACTAGCGGGAGCTTTACCTTGTACAATGAGCAGTTCTTC,CSATSGSFTLYNEQFF
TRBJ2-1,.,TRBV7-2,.,TGTGCCAGCCATAAAAGGGGTGAGGATGAGCAGTTCTTC,CASHKRGEDEQFF
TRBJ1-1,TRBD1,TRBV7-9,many,TGTGCCAGCAGCTTAGGTTTCTGGGGTCGACAGGGCTCACCGCGACGTTTGAACACTGAAGCTTTCTTT,CASSLGFWGRQGSPRRLNTEAFF
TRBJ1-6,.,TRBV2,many,TGTGCCAGCACAAGCTCCTATAATTCACCCCTCCACTTT,CASTSSYNSPLHF
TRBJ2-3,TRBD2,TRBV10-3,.,TGTTCAATAGCGGGAGGGACAGATACGCAGTATTTT,CSIAGGTDTQYF
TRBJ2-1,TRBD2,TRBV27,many,TGTGCCAGCAGCTTAGCGGGTATCTCCTACAATGAGCAGTTCTTC,CASSLAGISYNEQFF
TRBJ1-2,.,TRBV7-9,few,TGTGCCAGCAGCTTATCGTCCCAGGTCCATAACTATGGCTACACCTTC,CASSLSSQVHNYGYTF
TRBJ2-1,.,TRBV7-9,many,TGTGCCAGCAGCTTCGCCATCCAGGGGTTGTCCTACAATGAGCAGTTCTTC,CASSFAIQGLSYNEQFF
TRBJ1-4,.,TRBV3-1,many,TGTGCCAGCAGCCCTGGGAGACTAAATGAAAAACTGTTTTTT,CASSPGRLNEKLFF
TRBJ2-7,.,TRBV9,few,TGTGCCAGCAGCCAGGGGGGGGGTCGGCAGTACTTC,CASSQGGGRQYF